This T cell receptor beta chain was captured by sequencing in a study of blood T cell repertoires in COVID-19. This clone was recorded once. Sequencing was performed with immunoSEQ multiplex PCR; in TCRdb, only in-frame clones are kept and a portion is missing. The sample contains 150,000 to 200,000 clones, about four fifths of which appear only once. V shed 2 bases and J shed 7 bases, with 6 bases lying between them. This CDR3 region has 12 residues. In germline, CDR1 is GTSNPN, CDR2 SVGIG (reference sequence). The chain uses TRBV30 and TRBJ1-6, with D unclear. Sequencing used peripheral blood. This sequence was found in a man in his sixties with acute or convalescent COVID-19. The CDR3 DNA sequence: TGTGCCTGGAGTTTCAGAAATTCACCCCTCCACTTT. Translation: CAWSFRNSPLHF.